These T cell receptor beta chains were read from a single sample in a study of response to subunit inactivated influenza vaccine. One entry per CDR3 protein results from TCRdb running MiXCR on the RT-PCR reads. The sample has 150,000 to 200,000 distinct CDR3 sequences; around 9.9% are singletons. This specimen consisted of non-naive T cells sorted from PBMCs, obtained 40 to 50 days after vaccination. The receptors were gathered from a man between 50 and 59 years old who received an inactivated influenza vaccine. The CDR3 runs from the conserved cysteine through the conserved F or W. Clone sizes are given selectively: once, few, many, or a class where the clone is expanded.

V gene,clone size,J gene,CDR3 protein
TRBV29-1,NA,TRBJ2-3,CSVGTSGSTDTQYF
TRBV2,many,TRBJ2-1,CASSTGGYNEQFF
TRBV7-9,NA,TRBJ1-4,CASSFGTYHATNEKLFF
TRBV12-3/TRBV12-4,NA,TRBJ2-1,CASREQGAGIQQFF
TRBV6-2/TRBV6-3,NA,TRBJ2-3,CASSNPRDRVWGGNTDTQYF
TRBV12-3/TRBV12-4,NA,TRBJ1-5,CASSWGLTRQPQHF
TRBV24-1,NA,TRBJ1-5,CATSEYSNQPQHF
TRBV19,few,TRBJ2-1,CASRALAGNNEQFF
TRBV7-7,NA,TRBJ2-5,CASSFGTEETQYF
TRBV7-6,NA,TRBJ2-5,CASSVLADQETQYF
TRBV7-2,many,TRBJ2-7,CASSLWGRGSSYEQYF
TRBV5-1,few,TRBJ1-2,CASSSTGTAYGYTF
TRBV4-3,many,TRBJ2-1,CASSQGTRNEQFF
TRBV9,NA,TRBJ2-3,CASSADSDTQYF
TRBV12-3/TRBV12-4,NA,TRBJ2-3,CASSLGTSGGTDTQYF
TRBV15,few,TRBJ2-3,CATSRSHGDTQYF
TRBV14,NA,TRBJ1-1,CASSQRTGFAFF
TRBV7-3,many,TRBJ2-1,CASSLLLGGEQFF
TRBV7-8,few,TRBJ1-5,CASSLAGREWEPQHF
TRBV7-2,few,TRBJ2-7,CASSLVGTAYEQYF
TRBV20-1,many,TRBJ2-1,CSASPPSGQGNSYNEQFF
TRBV3-1,few,TRBJ1-5,CASRRRENRVQDQPQHF
TRBV5-1,few,TRBJ2-4,CASSLGRVPKNIQYF
TRBV10-3,NA,TRBJ1-2,CAISFTDGNYGYTF
TRBV4-3,NA,TRBJ2-7,CASSHRQGRSYEQYF
TRBV19,few,TRBJ1-4,CASSPLDREREKLFF
TRBV20-1,few,TRBJ2-5,CSARATAGQGSEETQYF
TRBV11-1,many,TRBJ2-1,CASSLPFRLAGEQGEQFF
TRBV7-8,few,TRBJ2-2,CASSPTSYTGELFF
TRBV6-6,NA,TRBJ1-1,CASSTTGETEAFF
TRBV2,many,TRBJ1-2,CASSELRQGGPFGYTF
TRBV2,few,TRBJ2-1,CASSVSSPPYNEQFF
TRBV5-6,few,TRBJ2-2,CASSRLHTGELFF
TRBV7-9,few,TRBJ2-3,CASSLARGGLAADTQYF
TRBV5-1,many,TRBJ2-2,CASTFGASNTGELFF
TRBV7-2,NA,TRBJ2-7,CASSTTSGGAYEQYF
TRBV7-9,few,TRBJ2-7,CASTPTGGTGTYEQYF
TRBV20-1,many,TRBJ2-1,CSASGTEAYNEQFF
TRBV30,few,TRBJ1-1,CATGRLNTEAFF
TRBV20-1,NA,TRBJ2-1,CSARDFRLGTYNEQFF
TRBV4-1,NA,TRBJ2-1,CASSRLPGQQSNEQFF
TRBV7-8,NA,TRBJ1-1,CASSSTTGGYTEAFF
TRBV7-3,NA,TRBJ2-2,CASSPRGATGELFF
TRBV5-1,NA,TRBJ1-1,CASSLDRGLNTEAFF
TRBV10-3,few,TRBJ1-2,CAISESDRPPHGYTF
TRBV6-2/TRBV6-3,many,TRBJ1-1,CASSYAFMNTEAFF
TRBV5-1,many,TRBJ1-1,CASSALTGALNAEAFF
TRBV7-2,many,TRBJ2-7,CASSSLTSGLTGQYF
TRBV20-1,few,TRBJ2-1,CSARDWVSSGRNEQFF
TRBV7-2,few,TRBJ2-3,CASSNEGTEFRDTQYF
TRBV7-9,many,TRBJ2-2,CASSFGGVNTGELFF
TRBV12-3/TRBV12-4,many,TRBJ2-7,CASSDGGRVDEQYF
TRBV4-1,NA,TRBJ1-5,CASSQDQGVQPQHF
TRBV12-3/TRBV12-4,many,TRBJ2-2,CASRWDTGELFF
TRBV20-1,few,TRBJ1-2,CSVQQGSGYGYTF
TRBV15,many,TRBJ2-5,CATSRDHNDQETQYF
TRBV20-1,many,TRBJ1-5,CSARSYEDRPQHF
TRBV28,NA,TRBJ1-2,CASSSTGVGFYGYTF